The clone carrying this T cell receptor (beta chain) was seen just once. Its antigen is as yet unknown. The CDR3 is made up of 13 amino acids. Trimming took 6 bases from V and 0 from J, leaving 6 bases between them. The germline CDR1 and CDR2 sequences are ENHRY and SYGVKD. The protocol was immunoSEQ multiplex PCR, while the TCRdb copy is restricted to in-frame clones and leaves out a portion. Of 85,000 to 100,000 clones in the sample, 92% were seen once. This sample stems from a study of graft-versus-host responses after intestinal transplantation. At the level of the study: Among the recipients, transplants were multivisceral, liver-intestinal, or isolated intestinal. All recipients were given anti-thymocyte globulin induction, and tacrolimus and steroids were then administered for 2 to 3 years.

General study findings and limits: Recipient marrow held GvH clones, some first seen in ileum or blood.

The source was unstimulated CD4+ T cells sorted from spleen or lymph node cells, collected before intestinal transplant. The clonotype originates from a human donor who received an intestinal transplant. This chain connects TRBV10-3 to TRBJ1-3; D is possibly TRBD1 (6 bases). The CDR3 spells CAIRDSSGNTIYF. The CDR3 nucleotides are TGTGCCATCAGGGACAGCTCTGGAAACACCATATATTTT.